What follows are 19 T cell receptor beta chains derived from one specimen sequenced in a study of T cells in Graves' hyperthyroidism and ophthalmopathy. There were TCR beta CDR3 regions amplified from RNA transcripts. HTBI primers were the set used in a first-round RT-PCR of the TCR CDR3. A single record per CDR3 protein comes from TCRdb applying MiXCR to the multiplex PCR reads. The sample records 380,000 or so distinct CDR3 sequences, 19% being singletons. Sample: blood. Every receptor here comes from a woman between 18 and 29 years old with Graves' hyperthyroidism.

V gene TRBV19 combines with J gene TRBJ1-5, with TRBD1 matching over 9 bases. The CDR3 length is 16 residues. Trimming cost V 5 bases and J 2 bases; bases outside gene matches: 7. Germline lookup yields CDR1 LNHDA and CDR2 SQIVND (reference sequence). Here the CDR3 reads CASSVTGGVGNQPQHF. The CDR3, as DNA: TGTGCCAGTAGTGTGACAGGGGGAGTTGGCAATCAGCCCCAGCATTTT.

This clonotype was counted many times. The chain is built from TRBV12-3 or TRBV12-4 and TRBJ2-3, with D hard to call. V lost 3 bases and J lost 1, with 11 bases in between. This CDR3 region has 15 residues. This CDR3 reads CASSFYGGGTDTQYF. The CDR3 nucleotides read TGTGCCAGCAGTTTTTATGGCGGAGGCACAGATACGCAGTATTTT.

The chain is built from TRBV2 and TRBJ1-2, with a weak D call TRBD1 (6 bases). CDR3 length equals 13 residues. Germline V gene sequence: CDR1 SNHLY, CDR2 FYNNEI. V shed 10 bases and J shed 4 bases, with 16 bases lying between them. The DNA of the CDR3 is TGTGCCACATGGGGGGGCGACTCCTATGGCTACACCTTC. Its translation: CATWGGDSYGYTF.

This clonotype was observed a few times. The V gene is TRBV6-2 or TRBV6-3, the J gene TRBJ2-7; 10 nucleotides match TRBD2. Germline CDR1 is MNHEY and CDR2 is SVGEGT. Trimming cost V 8 bases and J 2 bases; bases outside gene matches: 6. The CDR3 runs 14 residues. CDR3 sequence: CASGKAGGTYEQYF. The CDR3 coding sequence is TGTGCCAGCGGAAAAGCGGGGGGGACCTACGAGCAGTACTTC.

This clonotype occurred many times. The rearrangement joins TRBV10-3 to TRBJ1-1, with no clear D. Germline V gives CDR1 ENHRY, CDR2 SYGVKD. This CDR3 has 12 residues. V dropped 6 bases and J dropped 7 bases, with 12 bases sitting between them. The CDR3 sequence is CAIRYGDGEAFF. The CDR3 region has the DNA TGTGCCATCAGATACGGAGATGGTGAAGCTTTCTTT.

This clonotype was found many times. The chain recombines TRBV14 with TRBJ1-1; no clear D. The CDR3 consists of 16 residues. The V gene's germline CDR1 is SGHDN and CDR2 FVKESK. V was shortened by 1 base and J by 1 base, with 13 bases between the two germline ends. The DNA of the CDR3 is TGTGCCAGCAGCCAAGTCCACGGAGTACAGAACACTGAAGCTTTCTTT. The encoded protein is CASSQVHGVQNTEAFF.

This clonotype was recorded at least ten times. Compared with germline, one end of the junction differs, possibly owing to a read error. V and J are TRBV7-3 and TRBJ2-1, with 12 bases identical to TRBD2. From germline, CDR1 is SGHTA and CDR2 FQGTGA. The CDR3 is 16 residues long. CDR3 region: CASSPGLAGLYSEQFF. CDR3 coding DNA: TGTGCCAGCAGCCCCGGACTAGCGGGGCTTTACAGTGAGCAGTTCTTC.

This clonotype was counted ten times or more. The chain uses TRBV19 and TRBJ2-2; 10 nucleotides match TRBD1. CDR1 is LNHDA and CDR2 is SQIVND in the germline V gene (reference sequence). Trimming removed 6 bases from V and 7 bases from J; junction bases left unmatched: 5. The CDR3 has 14 amino acids. The chain's CDR3 is CASSLGQGDGELFF. DNA for the CDR3: TGTGCCAGTAGCCTCGGACAGGGGGACGGGGAGCTGTTTTTT.

This sequence joins TRBV6-1 and TRBJ2-7, with TRBD1 as a possible D gene (6 bases). Trimming left V 10 bases short and J 0 bases short, with 13 bases between. The germline CDR1 and CDR2 sequences are MNHNS and SASEGT. CDR3 length equals 13 residues. Written as DNA, the CDR3 is TGTGCCACCCAAGGGGGATTCTCCTACGAGCAGTACTTC. Translation: CATQGGFSYEQYF.

V gene TRBV18 combines with J gene TRBJ1-1; no firm D call. V lost 0 bases and J 2 bases, leaving 10 bases between the germline ends. The germline CDR1 and CDR2 sequences are KGHSH and LQKENI. CDR3 size: 15 residues. The CDR3 region is CASSPPGLRNTEAFF. The CDR3 nucleotides read TGTGCCAGCTCACCACCCGGACTGAGAAACACTGAAGCTTTCTTT.

This clonotype was detected only a few times. The V gene is TRBV6-1, the J gene TRBJ1-5; no definite D call. V lost 5 bases to trimming and J lost 3 bases, with 20 bases between them. This CDR3 has 17 amino acids. Germline lookup yields CDR1 MNHNS and CDR2 SASEGT. CDR3 DNA: TGTGCCAGCAGTCCCGGACTGGTATGGAGGTACAATCAGCCCCAGCATTTT. Its translation is CASSPGLVWRYNQPQHF.

This clonotype was counted between two and nine times. The V and J genes are TRBV12-3 or TRBV12-4 and TRBJ2-7; D might be TRBD1 or TRBD2, each matching 5 bases. The V gene lost 3 bases and the J gene lost 4 bases, with 28 bases spanning the gap. This CDR3 is built from 19 residues. CDR3 DNA sequence: TGTGCCAGCAGTTTTCAATGGGACGGTAAAATTTTTAATCCTTACGAGCAGTACTTC. It translates to CASSFQWDGKIFNPYEQYF.

This clonotype was counted only a few times. The CDR3 DNA follows: TGTGCCAGCAGCCTCTCCGGACAGCCGAGCAATCAGCCCCAGCATTTT. It codes for CASSLSGQPSNQPQHF. The chain recombines TRBV6-1 with TRBJ1-5, with D possibly matching TRBD1 (6 bases). Germline CDR1 is MNHNS and CDR2 is SASEGT. The CDR3 is made up of 16 amino acids. V dropped 6 bases and J dropped 1 base, with 16 bases sitting between them.

There are many counts of this clonotype. This may come from a read error, since a much larger clone is one base off. The chain is built from TRBV6-2 or TRBV6-3 and TRBJ2-7; maybe TRBD1 (6 bases). V lost 0 bases and J 2 bases, leaving 17 bases between the germline ends. Germline V gene sequence: CDR1 MNHEY, CDR2 SVGEGT. The CDR3 sequence is 17 residues long. The CDR3 bases are TGTGCCAGCAGTTACTCGAGGACGGGACAAATTACCTACGAGCAGTACTTC. It specifies CASSYSRTGQITYEQYF.

This clonotype was counted at least ten times. The DNA of the CDR3 is TGTGCCAGCAGCCAAGACCCCGGCTACGAGCAGTACTTC. Translating gives CASSQDPGYEQYF. The chain joins TRBV14 to TRBJ2-7; D not resolved. The CDR3 spans 13 residues. With 0 bases removed from V and 3 bases from J, the gap between germline ends came to 6 bases. CDR1 is SGHDN, CDR2 FVKESK, per germline.

This clonotype has a count of ten or more. The genes are TRBV20-1 and TRBJ1-5, with D maybe TRBD1 (5 bases). The V and J ends lost 6 bases and 0 bases respectively, with 18 bases between them. CDR1 and CDR2 from the germline V gene are DFQATT and SNEGSKA (reference sequence). The CDR3 sequence is 16 residues long. CDR3 DNA: TGCAGTGCCCCTCCTGGACACCAAGATAGCAATCAGCCCCAGCATTTT. As protein: CSAPPGHQDSNQPQHF.

This chain joins TRBV11-2 and TRBJ2-7, with 9 nucleotides matching TRBD2. The V gene end was trimmed by 4 bases and the J gene end by 4 bases; junction bases not matched to a gene: 5. CDR1 and CDR2 from the germline V gene are SGHAT and FQNNGV. CDR3 size: 14 residues. CDR3: CASSSHSGGYEQYF. The CDR3 DNA is TGTGCCAGCAGCTCCCATAGCGGGGGATACGAGCAGTACTTC.

The chain joins TRBV6-2 or TRBV6-3 to TRBJ1-1; D is perhaps TRBD1 (5 bases). The CDR3 loop spans 15 amino acids. V lost 0 bases and J 1 base, leaving 9 bases between the germline ends. In germline, CDR1 is MNHEY, CDR2 SVGEGT. CDR3 sequence (DNA): TGTGCCAGCAGTTACTCGACAGAAACGAACACTGAAGCTTTCTTT. Translating it yields CASSYSTETNTEAFF.

This clonotype was counted once. The chain joins TRBV11-2 to TRBJ2-7, with TRBD2 identical over 10 bases. After removal of 5 bases from V and 2 bases from J, the junction contained 9 bases not matched to a gene. Germline V CDR1 and CDR2: SGHAT, FQNNGV. This CDR3 region has 16 residues. CDR3 amino acids: CASSLMTSGYPYEQYF. CDR3 sequence (DNA): TGTGCCAGCAGCCTCATGACTAGCGGGTACCCCTACGAGCAGTACTTC.